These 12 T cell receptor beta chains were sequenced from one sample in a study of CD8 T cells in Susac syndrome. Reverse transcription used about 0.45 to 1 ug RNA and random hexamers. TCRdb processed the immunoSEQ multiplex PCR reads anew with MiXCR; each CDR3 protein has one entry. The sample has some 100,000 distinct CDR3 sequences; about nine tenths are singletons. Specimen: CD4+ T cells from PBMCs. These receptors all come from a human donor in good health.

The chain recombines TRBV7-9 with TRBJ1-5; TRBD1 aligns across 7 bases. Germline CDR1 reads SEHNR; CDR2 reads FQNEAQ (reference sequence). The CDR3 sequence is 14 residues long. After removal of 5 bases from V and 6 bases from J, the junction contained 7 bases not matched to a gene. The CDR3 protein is CASSPTGESQPQHF. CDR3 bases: TGTGCCAGCAGCCCCACAGGGGAGAGTCAGCCCCAGCATTTT. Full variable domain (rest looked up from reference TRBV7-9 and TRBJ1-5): DTGVSQNPRHKITKRGQNVTFRCDPISEHNRLYWYRQTLGQGPEFLTYFQNEAQLEKSRLLSDRFSAERPKGSFSTLEIQRTEQGDSAMYLCASSPTGESQPQHFGDGTRLSIL.

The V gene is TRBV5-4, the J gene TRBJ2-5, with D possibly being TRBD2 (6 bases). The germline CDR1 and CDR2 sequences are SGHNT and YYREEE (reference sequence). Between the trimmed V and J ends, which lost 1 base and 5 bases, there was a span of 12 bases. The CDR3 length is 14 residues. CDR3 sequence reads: CASSLWDSSETQYF. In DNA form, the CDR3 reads TGTGCCAGCAGCTTGTGGGACTCGAGCGAGACCCAGTACTTC.

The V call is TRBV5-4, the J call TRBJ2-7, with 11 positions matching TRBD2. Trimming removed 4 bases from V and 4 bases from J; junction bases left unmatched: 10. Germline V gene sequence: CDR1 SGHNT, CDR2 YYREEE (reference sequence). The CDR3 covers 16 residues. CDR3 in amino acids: CASSGVLAGETYEQYF. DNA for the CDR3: TGTGCCAGCAGCGGGGTACTAGCGGGAGAGACTTACGAGCAGTACTTC.

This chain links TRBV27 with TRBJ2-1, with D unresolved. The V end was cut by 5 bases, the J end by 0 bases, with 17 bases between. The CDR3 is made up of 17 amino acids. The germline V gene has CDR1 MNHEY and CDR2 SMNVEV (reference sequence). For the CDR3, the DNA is TGTGCCAGCAGTCGCCTCTCGGTCACCGGCTCCTACAATGAGCAGTTCTTC. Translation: CASSRLSVTGSYNEQFF.

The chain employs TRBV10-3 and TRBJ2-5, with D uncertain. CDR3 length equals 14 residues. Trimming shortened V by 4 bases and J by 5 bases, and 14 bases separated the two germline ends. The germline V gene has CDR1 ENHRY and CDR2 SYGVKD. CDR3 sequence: CAISGEGITETQYF. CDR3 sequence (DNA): TGTGCCATCAGTGGGGAAGGGATTACGGAGACCCAGTACTTC.

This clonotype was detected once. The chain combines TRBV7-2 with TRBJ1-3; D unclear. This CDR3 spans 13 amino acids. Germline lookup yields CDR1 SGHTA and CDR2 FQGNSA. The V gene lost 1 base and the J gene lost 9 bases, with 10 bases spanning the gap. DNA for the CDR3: TGTGCCAGCAGCTTAGAAGAGGGCGGCACCATATATTTT. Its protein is CASSLEEGGTIYF.

CDR3 bases: TGCGCCAGCAGGCTGGGACCGAGCTCCTACGAGCAGTACTTC. Its translation: CASRLGPSSYEQYF. The rearrangement links TRBV5-1 to TRBJ2-7; D could derive from TRBD1 or TRBD2 (5 bases each). This CDR3 is built from 14 residues. Germline CDR1 is SGHRS and CDR2 is YFSETQ. The V end lost 5 bases, the J end lost 0 bases, and 12 bases lay between the germline ends. Drawing the rest from reference TRBV5-1 and TRBJ2-7, the complete variable domain is KAGVTQTPRYLIKTRGQQVTLSCSPISGHRSVSWYQQTPGQGLQFLFEYFSETQRNKGNFPGRFSGRQFSNSRSEMNVSTLELGDSALYLCASRLGPSSYEQYFGPGTRLTVT.

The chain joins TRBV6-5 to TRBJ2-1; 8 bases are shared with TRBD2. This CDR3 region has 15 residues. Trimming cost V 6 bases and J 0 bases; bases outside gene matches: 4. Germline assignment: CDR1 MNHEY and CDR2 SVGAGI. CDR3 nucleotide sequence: TGTGCCAGCAGGTATCTAGCGGGCTCCTACAATGAGCAGTTCTTC. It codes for CASRYLAGSYNEQFF.

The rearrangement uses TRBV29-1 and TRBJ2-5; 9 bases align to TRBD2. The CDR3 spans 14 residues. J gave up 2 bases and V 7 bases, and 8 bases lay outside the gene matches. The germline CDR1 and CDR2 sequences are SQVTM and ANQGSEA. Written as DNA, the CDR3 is TGCAGCGCGGAGGGACTAGCCGAACAAGAGACCCAGTACTTC. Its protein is CSAEGLAEQETQYF.

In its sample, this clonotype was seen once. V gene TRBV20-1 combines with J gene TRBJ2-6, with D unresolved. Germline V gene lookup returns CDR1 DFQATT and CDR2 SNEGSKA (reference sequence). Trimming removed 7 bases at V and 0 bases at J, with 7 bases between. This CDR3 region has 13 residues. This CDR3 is CSGEASGANVLTF. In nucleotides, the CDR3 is TGCAGTGGTGAAGCCTCTGGGGCCAACGTCCTGACTTTC.

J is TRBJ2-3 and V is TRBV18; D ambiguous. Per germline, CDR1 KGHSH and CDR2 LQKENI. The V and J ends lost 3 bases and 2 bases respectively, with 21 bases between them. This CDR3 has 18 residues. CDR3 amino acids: CASSPLSDPTSFTDTQYF. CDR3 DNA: TGTGCCAGCTCACCCCTGAGTGACCCAACGTCCTTCACAGATACGCAGTATTTT.

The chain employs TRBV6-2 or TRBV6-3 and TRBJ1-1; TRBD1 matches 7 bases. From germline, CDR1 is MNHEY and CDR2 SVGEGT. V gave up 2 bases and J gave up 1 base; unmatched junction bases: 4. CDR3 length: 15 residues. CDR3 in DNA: TGTGCCAGCAGTTACCCTCAGGGGGGGAACACTGAAGCTTTCTTT. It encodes CASSYPQGGNTEAFF.